The entry below gives a single T cell receptor beta chain sequence along with its context. What this receptor recognizes is not known. No much larger clonotype is one base removed from it; base qualities were not supplied. This entry belongs to a study of OX40 agonist ivuxolimab in advanced cancers. For the study in its entirety: Ivuxolimab was an agonistic, fully human IgG2 monoclonal antibody directed against OX40 (CD134), a costimulatory receptor. Intravenous ivuxolimab was administered to patients every 2 weeks at six dose levels: 0.01, 0.1, 0.3, 1.5, 3 and 10 mg/kg. Among the roughly 52 dose-escalation patients, some 20 had hepatocellular carcinoma, 15 or so melanoma, 9 renal cell carcinoma and 9 head and neck cancer. The dose-escalation cohort was roughly 83% male with a mean age of about 60 years, ranging from roughly 20 to 80. Patients were allowed to have had prior anti-PD-1, anti-PD-L1 or anti-CTLA-4 therapy, and roughly two fifths of the dose-escalation patients had been treated with checkpoint inhibitors. Three dose-escalation patients achieved partial responses, one with hepatocellular carcinoma and two with cutaneous melanoma. The purpose of peripheral TCRbeta sequencing was to test whether ivuxolimab changed TCR sequence diversity and led to clonal T-cell expansion. The paper reports the monotherapy dose-escalation portion (N of about 47 patients) of the phase I ivuxolimab trial. Study-level results and caveats: After ivuxolimab, expanded clones were on average more numerous among CD8+ T cells than among CD4+ T cells. At doses of 0.1 to 3.0 mg/kg, clonal expansion of both CD4+ and CD8+ blood T cells was observed from baseline to week 6. In the 0.1-3.0 mg/kg groups, partial responders were among the patients with the lowest normalized peripheral clonal expansion, particularly in CD8+ T cells. Low levels of normalized T-cell clonal expansion were also seen in some patients who did not respond. The antigen specificity of the peripheral T cells that underwent clonal expansion was not determined.

The trial excluded patients who had a history of autoimmune disease or who were on systemic immunosuppression. Peripheral blood for TCR sequencing was drawn from every dose cohort at baseline, at cycle 4 day 1 and at cycle 7 day 1. Samples came from an open-label, multicenter, first-in-human phase I dose-escalation trial of ivuxolimab. Adults with locally advanced or metastatic head and neck squamous cell, hepatocellular, melanoma or renal cell carcinoma were enrolled in the trial. Before TCR sequencing, CD4+ and CD8+ T cells were separately sorted from peripheral blood. CDR1 and CDR2 were assigned from the germline V gene (reference sequence) as LNHDA and SQIVND. The CDR3 goes from the cysteine to the phenylalanine over 16 residues. CDR3 DNA only is kept here, 48 bases in frame from base 1. At the junction V is shortened by 5 bases and J by 5 bases, with 22 bases in between. Genomic DNA was extracted from sorted cells for sequencing of the TCRbeta CDR3 region. The immunoSEQ Assay was used for sequencing of TCRbeta CDR3 regions. In its TCRdb copy, this immuneACCESS table keeps in-frame sequences only and misses some clones. Where compared with another copy, unresolved V genes explain less than half of these, and the others have no known cause. This sample lists under 95,000 clones; about 92% were detected once. Roughly 0.2% of the sample is taken by the ten largest.

This TCR derives from an adult with an advanced solid tumor such as melanoma, head and neck, liver or kidney cancer. The rearrangement joined TRBV19 to TRBJ2-7; the D gene is possibly TRBD1 or TRBD2, each agreeing over 5 bases. This specimen consisted of CD4+ or CD8+ T cells sorted from blood, obtained in a trial of the OX40 agonist ivuxolimab. The CDR3: CASSVILWGTNHEQYF. The DNA sequence is TGTGCCAGTAGTGTTATCCTGTGGGGGACGAACCACGAGCAGTACTTC. The full variable domain, with segments outside the CDR3 supplied by the reference TRBV19 and TRBJ2-7 proteins, appears as DGGITQSPKYLFRKEGQNVTLSCEQNLNHDAMYWYRQDPGQGLRLIYYSQIVNDFQKGDIAEGYSVSREKKESFPLTVTSAQKNPTAFYLCASSVILWGTNHEQYFGPGTRLTVT.